These 21 T cell receptor beta chains were all obtained from the same sample, sequenced in a study of blood T cell repertoires in COVID-19 (dated by TCRdb to between 2020 and 2021). Library method: the immunoSEQ multiplex PCR assay. Entries here come from immuneACCESS through TCRdb and include only in-frame sequences with V and J called. Some clones fail to appear in such tables; in the studies checked, an unresolved V gene covers under half of the shortfall, and the cause of the remainder is unknown. The sample data list about 280,000 clones, and over 85% of these were observed just once. Roughly 10% of the sample lies in the top ten. Sequenced sample: peripheral blood. The receptors come from a woman aged 25 to 39 with COVID-19, enrolled during active disease.

The chain combines TRBV5-1 with TRBJ1-3; TRBD1 is a possible D gene (5 bases). CDR1 is SGHRS and CDR2 is YFSETQ in the germline V gene. CDR3 length equals 15 residues. Trimming stripped 3 bases from V and 1 base from J, with 11 bases between. The CDR3 DNA sequence: TGCGCCAGCAGCTCTTTTCCAGGGTCTGGAAACACCATATATTTT. It codes for CASSSFPGSGNTIYF.

This chain connects TRBV10-3 to TRBJ2-3; tentatively, D is TRBD2 (5 bases). CDR1 is ENHRY and CDR2 is SYGVKD in the germline V gene. CDR3 length equals 14 residues. V was trimmed by 11 bases and J by 2 bases, leaving 17 bases between them. DNA for the CDR3: TGTGCCTCCGTCGGGGTTGCAGCCACAGATACGCAGTATTTT. Translated, it gives CASVGVAATDTQYF.

The V call is TRBV18, the J call TRBJ2-7; 8 positions agree with TRBD2. CDR1 and CDR2 (germline): KGHSH, LQKENI. J gave up 2 bases and V 6 bases, and 18 bases lay outside the gene matches. This CDR3 is 18 amino acids long. In DNA, the CDR3 is TGTGCCAGCTCCGGGGTGCGTAGGGCTAGCGGGCCAACCTACGAGCAGTACTTC. Translating gives CASSGVRRASGPTYEQYF.

The V call is TRBV4-1, the J call TRBJ2-7; TRBD1 aligns across 7 bases. Germline V gene lookup returns CDR1 MGHRA and CDR2 YSYEKL. Germline trimming cut 4 bases from V and 0 bases from J; bases unmatched to any gene: 3. The CDR3 runs to 14 residues. The CDR3 region is CASSLGQRSYEQYF. DNA for the CDR3: TGCGCCAGCAGCCTGGGACAGCGCTCCTACGAGCAGTACTTC.

This clone was counted only a few times. The same CDR3 arises from other DNA sequences in this sample as well. This chain joins TRBV5-5 and TRBJ1-1, with D uncertain. Trimming pared 0 bases from V and 1 base from J, leaving 7 bases between. The CDR3 runs to 14 residues. The germline V gene encodes CDR1 SGHKS and CDR2 YYEKEE (reference sequence). CDR3 in amino acids: CASSLVHPNTEAFF. For the CDR3, the DNA is TGTGCCAGCAGCTTGGTACACCCGAACACTGAAGCTTTCTTT. Full variable domain (outside the CDR3, taken from reference TRBV5-5 and TRBJ1-1): DAGVTQSPTHLIKTRGQQVTLRCSPISGHKSVSWYQQVLGQGPQFIFQYYEKEERGRGNFPDRFSARQFPNYSSELNVNALLLGDSALYLCASSLVHPNTEAFFGQGTRLTVV.

V gene TRBV5-1 combines with J gene TRBJ1-2; 10 bases are shared with TRBD1. In germline, CDR1 is SGHRS, CDR2 YFSETQ. The CDR3 contains 16 residues. V was pared by 0 bases and J by 8 bases, with 10 bases of the junction left unmatched. The CDR3 sequence: CASSLEARTGGVGYTF. The CDR3 DNA reads as TGCGCCAGCAGCTTGGAGGCTAGGACAGGGGGGGTCGGCTACACCTTC.

CDR3 sequence: CASSLDRGGNEQYF. For the CDR3, the DNA is TGTGCCAGCAGCTTGGACAGGGGGGGCAACGAGCAGTACTTC. This chain links TRBV5-4 with TRBJ2-7; D may be TRBD1 (8 bases). In germline, CDR1 is SGHNT, CDR2 YYREEE (reference sequence). The CDR3 runs to 14 residues. Trimming took off 0 bases at V and 5 bases at J, with 12 bases between the two ends.

The chain joins TRBV19 to TRBJ1-5, with D possibly TRBD1 on 5 matching bases. The CDR3 loop spans 15 amino acids. CDR1 is LNHDA, CDR2 SQIVND, per germline (reference sequence). Trimming removed 0 bases at V and 2 bases at J, with 8 bases between. CDR3 nucleotides: TGTGCCAGTAGTATAGACCAGGGCCGCAATCAGCCCCAGCATTTT. This gives the protein CASSIDQGRNQPQHF.

The chain joins TRBV27 to TRBJ2-1, with 14 bases aligning to TRBD2. With 8 bases clipped from V and 8 bases from J, the junction kept 17 bases outside the gene matches. Per the germline V gene, CDR1 is MNHEY and CDR2 is SMNVEV (reference sequence). This CDR3 contains 18 residues. CDR3: CASVYTGLAGGHTHEQFF. CDR3 nucleotides: TGTGCCAGCGTCTATACCGGACTAGCGGGGGGCCACACACATGAGCAGTTCTTC.

This chain uses TRBV7-9 with TRBJ2-1; 7 bases agree with TRBD1. This CDR3 is 15 amino acids long. After removal of 5 bases from V and 6 bases from J, the junction contained 10 bases not matched to a gene. Germline loops: CDR1 SEHNR, CDR2 FQNEAQ (reference sequence). In nucleotides, the CDR3 is TGTGCCAGCAGCCCTTCCGGGACAGTGCGCAATGAGCAGTTCTTC. As protein: CASSPSGTVRNEQFF.

The chain recombines TRBV29-1 with TRBJ2-1; D remains unclear. The CDR3 length is 14 residues. The V and J ends lost 3 bases and 0 bases respectively, with 9 bases between them. The germline CDR1 and CDR2 sequences are SQVTM and ANQGSEA. CDR3 sequence (DNA): TGCAGCGTTGAGGGCGCCGTCTCCTACAATGAGCAGTTCTTC. The encoded protein is CSVEGAVSYNEQFF.

This rearrangement joins TRBV5-5 to TRBJ1-5, with D perhaps TRBD1 (5 bases). The germline V and J ends were trimmed by 3 bases and 1 base, with 11 bases remaining between them. The length of the CDR3 is 15 residues. Germline CDR1 SGHKS, CDR2 YYEKEE (reference sequence). CDR3: CASSSGRGSNQPQHF. The CDR3 nucleotides read TGTGCCAGCAGCTCGGGGAGGGGAAGCAATCAGCCCCAGCATTTT. The variable domain in full, with the rest retrieved from reference TRBV5-5 and TRBJ1-5, is DAGVTQSPTHLIKTRGQQVTLRCSPISGHKSVSWYQQVLGQGPQFIFQYYEKEERGRGNFPDRFSARQFPNYSSELNVNALLLGDSALYLCASSSGRGSNQPQHFGDGTRLSIL.

The rearrangement links TRBV7-9 to TRBJ1-2; 7 bases line up with TRBD1. The CDR3 loop spans 12 amino acids. J gave up 8 bases and V 5 bases, and 5 bases lay outside the gene matches. The germline gives CDR1 SEHNR, CDR2 FQNEAQ (reference sequence). The CDR3 reads CASSRDSGGYTF. In DNA form, the CDR3 reads TGTGCCAGCAGCCGGGACAGCGGCGGCTACACCTTC.

The rearrangement links TRBV21-1 to TRBJ2-7; the table's D call, TRBD1, has no DNA check behind it. TRBV21-1 is a pseudogene locus. This CDR3 comprises 14 residues. CDR3 nucleotide sequence: TGTGCCAGCAGCAAATACAGGGGGTTTTGCGAGCAGTACTTC. This translates into CASSKYRGFCEQYF.

The V gene is TRBV11-2, the J gene TRBJ2-2, with 8 bases aligning to TRBD2. The CDR3 spans 15 residues. Germline V CDR1 and CDR2: SGHAT, FQNNGV. With V trimmed by 2 bases and J by 8 bases, 7 bases remained unmatched. CDR3 sequence reads: CASSLPGGADGELFF. The CDR3 region has the DNA TGTGCCAGCAGCTTACCCGGGGGGGCCGATGGGGAGCTGTTTTTT.

This sequence joins TRBV19 and TRBJ1-2, with a tentative D call TRBD1 (6 bases). CDR1 LNHDA and CDR2 SQIVND come from the germline V gene (reference sequence). The CDR3 covers 12 residues. Trimming pared 5 bases from V and 7 bases from J, leaving 11 bases between. In DNA form, the CDR3 reads TGTGCCAGTAGTGTGGGGGCGATTGGCTACACCTTC. Its protein is CASSVGAIGYTF.

J is TRBJ2-7 and V is TRBV18; 8 nucleotides align to TRBD1. This CDR3 comprises 14 residues. V lost 2 bases to trimming and J lost 3 bases; unmatched junction nucleotides: 3. Germline-derived CDR1 and CDR2 are KGHSH and LQKENI. The CDR3 DNA sequence: TGTGCCAGCTCACCAGCAGGGGGCCACTACGAGCAGTACTTC. This sequence encodes CASSPAGGHYEQYF.

The rearrangement joins TRBV19 to TRBJ1-1; D might be TRBD1 (5 bases). The germline V and J ends were trimmed by 1 base and 1 base, with 16 bases remaining between them. This CDR3 is built from 17 residues. CDR1 and CDR2 (germline): LNHDA, SQIVND (reference sequence). DNA for the CDR3: TGTGCCAGTAGTATAGGCAGGGAAGGGGTGGAGAACACTGAAGCTTTCTTT. Translated: CASSIGREGVENTEAFF.

The CDR3 DNA reads TGTGCCAGCAGTTTATCGTATGGGACTAAAGAGACCCAGTACTTC. Amino acid sequence: CASSLSYGTKETQYF. The chain employs TRBV27 and TRBJ2-5, with 7 positions matching TRBD2. The CDR3 is 15 amino acids. Germline CDR1 MNHEY, CDR2 SMNVEV (reference sequence). The trim removed 0 bases at V and 3 bases at J, leaving 4 bases unmatched.

This clone was observed a few times. V is TRBV10-1 and J is TRBJ1-6, with TRBD1 identical over 11 bases. This CDR3 is built from 16 residues. Germline V gene sequence: CDR1 WNHNN, CDR2 SYGVQD (reference sequence). V lost 5 bases to trimming and J lost 10 bases; unmatched junction nucleotides: 10. The CDR3 here is CASSSEGTGGRSPLHF. In DNA form, the CDR3 reads TGCGCCAGCAGTTCAGAAGGGACAGGGGGACGGTCACCCCTCCACTTT.

This chain connects TRBV3-1 (or the pseudogene TRBV3-2) to TRBJ2-7; TRBD1 is a possible D gene (6 bases). Germline values: CDR1 LGHDT, CDR2 YNNKEL (reference sequence). This CDR3 spans 13 amino acids. Trimming shortened V by 4 bases and J by 4 bases, and 11 bases separated the two germline ends. The CDR3 reads CASSRLDRYEQYF. In nucleotides, the CDR3 is TGTGCCAGCAGCCGACTGGACAGATACGAGCAGTACTTC.